Listed here are 22 T cell receptor beta chains from one sample, sequenced in a study of T cell responses to AZD1222 COVID-19 vaccine. Here immunoSEQ multiplex PCR was the method, and the copy in TCRdb shows in-frame clones only, minus some. The sample includes about 47,000 clones, roughly 84% seen only once; the top ten take roughly 20%. The specimen comprised peripheral blood, sampled on day 0 of MenACWY control vaccination. The origin of the receptors is an adult in good health.

J is TRBJ2-3 and V is TRBV7-2; tentative D call: TRBD2 (5 bases). Germline CDR1 SGHTA, CDR2 FQGNSA. V dropped 1 base and J dropped 5 bases, with 10 bases sitting between them. The CDR3 has 14 amino acids. CDR3 sequence: CASSLVGRGDTQYF. CDR3 DNA sequence: TGTGCCAGCAGCTTAGTGGGGAGAGGAGATACGCAGTATTTT.

This sequence joins TRBV12-3 or TRBV12-4 and TRBJ2-5; D unclear. This CDR3 comprises 12 residues. The V end was cut by 2 bases, the J end by 10 bases, with 11 bases between. The CDR3: CASSLTLASQYF. CDR3 sequence (DNA): TGTGCCAGCAGTTTAACGCTTGCGAGCCAGTACTTC.

This clone was observed once. This chain joins TRBV28 and TRBJ2-3, with 11 positions matching TRBD2. Per germline, CDR1 MDHEN and CDR2 SYDVKM. The trim removed 2 bases at V and 2 bases at J, leaving 9 bases unmatched. The CDR3 runs to 18 residues. The CDR3: CASSLGLAGGLSTDTQYF. The CDR3 DNA is TGTGCCAGCAGTTTAGGCCTAGCGGGAGGACTCTCCACAGATACGCAGTATTTT.

The chain carries TRBV24-1 and TRBJ1-4; 8 nucleotides align to TRBD1. Germline values: CDR1 KGHDR, CDR2 SFDVKD. CDR3 length equals 15 residues. The J segment lost 7 bases and the V segment lost 4 bases, leaving 7 bases of the junction unmatched. The CDR3 nucleotides are TGTGCCACCAGTGACTCAGGGGGCGCGGGTGAAAAACTGTTTTTT. Its protein product is CATSDSGGAGEKLFF.

In this sample, this clone turned up a few times. The rearrangement uses TRBV2 and TRBJ2-7; D call uncertain. Trimming shortened V by 6 bases and J by 1 base, and 16 bases separated the two germline ends. The germline gives CDR1 SNHLY, CDR2 FYNNEI. The CDR3 contains 15 residues. The CDR3 loop reads CASRHSMVRSYEQYF. In DNA form, the CDR3 reads TGTGCCAGCAGACACAGTATGGTGAGGTCCTACGAGCAGTACTTC.

The chain combines TRBV30 with TRBJ1-1; D gene uncertain. V shed 0 bases and J shed 7 bases, with 6 bases lying between them. This CDR3 contains 11 residues. The germline CDR1 and CDR2 sequences are GTSNPN and SVGIG (reference sequence). CDR3 loop: CAWSVLGEAFF. As DNA, the CDR3 is TGTGCCTGGAGTGTACTGGGTGAAGCTTTCTTT.

The CDR3 DNA reads TGTGCCAGCAGCTTAGATCAGGGGATAGGAGCCCAGCATTTT. Its translation: CASSLDQGIGAQHF. V is TRBV7-2 and J is TRBJ1-5; TRBD1 might be the D (6 bases). The length of the CDR3 is 14 residues. Trimming removed 1 base at V and 11 bases at J, with 15 bases between. Germline-derived CDR1 and CDR2 are SGHTA and FQGNSA.

V is TRBV5-5 and J is TRBJ1-1; the match to TRBD1 covers 9 bases. From germline, CDR1 is SGHKS and CDR2 YYEKEE (reference sequence). The CDR3 consists of 16 residues. The V segment lost 0 bases and the J segment 0 bases; nucleotides outside the gene matches: 3. The CDR3 coding sequence is TGTGCCAGCAGCTTGGGACAGGGGGTCATGAACACTGAAGCTTTCTTT. Amino acid sequence: CASSLGQGVMNTEAFF.

This clone was found once. The chain uses TRBV4-1 and TRBJ2-5; the match to TRBD1 covers 7 bases. V was pared by 0 bases and J by 6 bases, with 10 bases of the junction left unmatched. CDR1 is MGHRA and CDR2 is YSYEKL in the germline V gene. The CDR3 is 16 residues long. The CDR3 region is CASSQDPAGGGQTQYF. The CDR3 region has the DNA TGCGCCAGCAGCCAAGATCCAGCAGGGGGTGGACAGACCCAGTACTTC.

The CDR3 loop reads CASRITGNQPQHF. The CDR3, as DNA: TGTGCCAGCAGGATTACAGGGAATCAGCCCCAGCATTTT. The rearrangement uses TRBV28 and TRBJ1-5, with D perhaps TRBD1 (6 bases). CDR3 length: 13 amino acids. Trimming stripped 6 bases from V and 4 bases from J, with 10 bases between. Germline V gene data show CDR1 as MDHEN and CDR2 as SYDVKM.

This chain links TRBV28 with TRBJ1-5; weak D call: TRBD1 (5 bases). The CDR3 covers 17 residues. V was clipped by 3 bases and J by 0 bases, with 15 bases between them. Per germline, CDR1 MDHEN and CDR2 SYDVKM. In nucleotides, the CDR3 is TGTGCCAGCAGTTTGGGCCAGGGACTTTATAGCAATCAGCCCCAGCATTTT. It yields the protein CASSLGQGLYSNQPQHF.

The rearrangement joins TRBV28 to TRBJ1-5; 8 bases match TRBD1. V shed 3 bases and J 2 bases; nucleotides not matched to a gene: 0. CDR3 length: 14 residues. Germline CDR1 and CDR2: MDHEN and SYDVKM. The CDR3 sequence: CASSLTGGNQPQHF. The CDR3 region has the DNA TGTGCCAGCAGTTTGACAGGGGGCAATCAGCCCCAGCATTTT.

CDR3 nucleotides: TGCGCCAGCAGCCCGGGACTAGCGGGTGGCACAGATACGCAGTATTTT. This encodes CASSPGLAGGTDTQYF. This chain links TRBV5-1 with TRBJ2-3; 12 bases are a match to TRBD2. The V gene end was trimmed by 4 bases and the J gene end by 1 base; junction bases not matched to a gene: 4. The CDR3 spans 16 residues. Germline V gene data show CDR1 as SGHRS and CDR2 as YFSETQ.

In the case of this clone: The same CDR3 arises from other DNA sequences in this sample as well. The chain combines TRBV30 with TRBJ2-7, with D perhaps TRBD1 (5 bases). The CDR3 is 12 amino acids. Trimming shortened V by 3 bases and J by 3 bases, and 9 bases separated the two germline ends. CDR1 is GTSNPN, CDR2 SVGIG, per germline (reference sequence). Here the CDR3 DNA reads TGTGCCTGGAGCGTGGACAACTACGAGCAGTACGTC. It specifies CAWSVDNYEQYV.

The rearrangement joins TRBV14 to TRBJ1-1, with 9 nucleotides matching TRBD1. Germline V gives CDR1 SGHDN, CDR2 FVKESK. Trimming removed 2 bases from V and 3 bases from J; junction bases left unmatched: 4. The CDR3 runs to 15 residues. The CDR3 DNA follows: TGTGCCAGCAGCCAAACAGGGGGCGCGTACACTGAAGCTTTCTTT. Encoded protein: CASSQTGGAYTEAFF.

The chain couples TRBV2 to TRBJ2-2; D gene unclear. CDR3 length: 14 residues. Germline assignment: CDR1 SNHLY and CDR2 FYNNEI. Trimming removed 6 bases from V and 6 bases from J, with 14 bases in between. The CDR3 loop reads CASRGGLGAGELFF. The CDR3 coding sequence is TGTGCCAGCAGAGGCGGATTGGGCGCCGGGGAGCTGTTTTTT. Full variable domain (rest looked up from reference TRBV2 and TRBJ2-2): EPEVTQTPSHQVTQMGQEVILRCVPISNHLYFYWYRQILGQKVEFLVSFYNNEISEKSEIFDDQFSVERPDGSNFTLKIRSTKLEDSAMYFCASRGGLGAGELFFGEGSRLTVL.

This CDR3 is CASSLDGSTDTQYF. CDR3 sequence (DNA): TGCGCCAGCAGCTTGGACGGATCCACAGATACGCAGTATTTT. V and J are TRBV5-1 and TRBJ2-3; D uncertain. Germline V gene sequence: CDR1 SGHRS, CDR2 YFSETQ. CDR3 length: 14 amino acids. Trimming took off 0 bases at V and 2 bases at J, with 7 bases between the two ends.

This chain connects TRBV3-1 (or the pseudogene TRBV3-2) to TRBJ1-5; the D is unclear. Between the trimmed V and J ends, which lost 3 bases and 0 bases, there was a span of 3 bases. The CDR3 sequence is 13 residues long. Germline lookup yields CDR1 LGHDT and CDR2 YNNKEL (reference sequence). The CDR3 region is CASSHGSNQPQHF. Written as DNA, the CDR3 is TGTGCCAGCAGCCACGGTAGCAATCAGCCCCAGCATTTT.

The gene calls are TRBV11-3 and TRBJ2-1, with 10 bases matching TRBD2. V was pared by 1 base and J by 10 bases, with 10 bases of the junction left unmatched. The germline CDR1 and CDR2 sequences are SGHNT and YENEEA. The CDR3 length is 16 residues. Here the CDR3 DNA reads TGTGCCAGCAGCTTAGTGTCGGCTAGCGGGGGCGGGGAGCAGTTCTTC. This codes for CASSLVSASGGGEQFF.

This chain uses TRBV27 with TRBJ1-1; maybe TRBD1 (6 bases). Germline values: CDR1 MNHEY, CDR2 SMNVEV (reference sequence). V shed 7 bases and J shed 6 bases, with 18 bases lying between them. The length of the CDR3 is 14 residues. CDR3 protein: CASTKGGFGAEAFF. CDR3 bases: TGTGCCAGCACCAAAGGGGGTTTCGGGGCTGAAGCTTTCTTT.

The chain recombines TRBV14 with TRBJ1-1; the D is unclear. The CDR3 is 13 amino acids. CDR1 is SGHDN, CDR2 FVKESK, per germline. V lost 0 bases, J lost 1 base, and 3 bases lay in between. The CDR3 spells CASSQDTNTEAFF. The CDR3 bases are TGTGCCAGCAGCCAAGACACGAACACTGAAGCTTTCTTT.

The chain is built from TRBV4-1 and TRBJ2-2; D ambiguous. The length of the CDR3 is 15 residues. In germline, CDR1 is MGHRA, CDR2 YSYEKL. Between the trimmed V and J ends, which lost 4 bases and 3 bases, there was a span of 12 bases. The chain's CDR3 is CASSPRGLDTGELFF. The CDR3 DNA reads TGCGCCAGCAGCCCAAGAGGCTTAGACACCGGGGAGCTGTTTTTT.